The 23 T cell receptor beta chains presented below share a single source sample, sequenced in a study of blood T cell repertoires in COVID-19. Sequencing was performed with immunoSEQ multiplex PCR; in TCRdb, only in-frame clones are kept and a portion is missing. The data contain fewer than 200,000 clones, 75% to 80% of them singletons. The sequenced material came from peripheral blood. Every receptor here comes from a woman in her 70s with acute or convalescent COVID-19.

The rearrangement uses TRBV9 and TRBJ2-3; D gene ambiguous. Germline CDR1 is SGDLS and CDR2 is YYNGEE. The CDR3 is 14 residues long. V was cut by 3 bases and J by 2 bases, with 10 bases left in between. CDR3 DNA sequence: TGTGCCAGCAGCGACACAGACCACACAGATACGCAGTATTTT. Translating gives CASSDTDHTDTQYF.

The J gene is TRBJ2-6, the V gene TRBV5-1, with 7 bases aligning to TRBD1. Germline CDR1 reads SGHRS; CDR2 reads YFSETQ. The CDR3 runs 17 residues. V lost 0 bases to trimming and J lost 0 bases; unmatched junction nucleotides: 3. CDR3 in DNA: TGCGCCAGCAGCTTGGGTTCAGGGGGCTCTGGGGCCAACGTCCTGACTTTC. Protein sequence: CASSLGSGGSGANVLTF.

This clone has a single count. The V gene is TRBV5-1, the J gene TRBJ2-1; the D gene is possibly TRBD2 (7 bases). The length of the CDR3 is 15 residues. The V end was cut by 4 bases, the J end by 12 bases, with 23 bases between. Germline V gene data show CDR1 as SGHRS and CDR2 as YFSETQ. The CDR3 region is CASSRGGPPSDRQFF. CDR3 sequence (DNA): TGCGCCAGCAGCAGGGGGGGGCCTCCTAGCGATCGGCAGTTCTTC.

This sequence joins TRBV5-1 and TRBJ2-2; the match to TRBD1 covers 7 bases. V lost 2 bases and J lost 4; bases outside the gene matches: 8. Germline assignment: CDR1 SGHRS and CDR2 YFSETQ. The CDR3 has 16 amino acids. CDR3 protein: CASSFRDSFFTGELFF. CDR3 DNA sequence: TGCGCCAGCAGCTTCCGGGACAGCTTTTTCACCGGGGAGCTGTTTTTT. The full variable domain, in which reference TRBV5-1 and TRBJ2-2 provide the parts outside the CDR3, is KAGVTQTPRYLIKTRGQQVTLSCSPISGHRSVSWYQQTPGQGLQFLFEYFSETQRNKGNFPGRFSGRQFSNSRSEMNVSTLELGDSALYLCASSFRDSFFTGELFFGEGSRLTVL.

In this sample, this clone turned up a few times. The chain uses TRBV10-3 and TRBJ2-3, with TRBD1 identical over 11 bases. J was trimmed by 4 bases and V by 8 bases; bases with no gene match: 17. Germline assignment: CDR1 ENHRY and CDR2 SYGVKD. This CDR3 comprises 18 residues. The CDR3 DNA follows: TGTGCCATCCGCGGCGGCCAAGGACAGGGGGCGAGAGCAGATACGCAGTATTTT. Its translation is CAIRGGQGQGARADTQYF.

The gene calls are TRBV30 and TRBJ2-2; D gene unclear. Looked up from germline, CDR1 is GTSNPN and CDR2 is SVGIG (reference sequence). The V end was cut by 3 bases, the J end by 5 bases, with 10 bases between. The CDR3 extends over 13 amino acids. In DNA form, the CDR3 reads TGTGCCTGGAGGGAGTTTTATACCGGGGAGCTGTTTTTT. This encodes CAWREFYTGELFF.

Only a few counts were recorded for this clone. The DNA of the CDR3 is TGTGCCAGCAGCCAAGATAGGGCTAGCGGGGTCAACACCGGGGAGCTGTTTTTT. It yields the protein CASSQDRASGVNTGELFF. This sequence joins TRBV4-2 and TRBJ2-2, with 9 bases aligning to TRBD2. V shed 0 bases, J shed 2 bases, and the junction held 7 bases outside the gene matches. This CDR3 has 18 amino acids. In germline, CDR1 is LGHNA, CDR2 YNFKEQ.

V usage is TRBV18 and J usage is TRBJ1-4, with TRBD1 matching over 7 bases. V trimming: 5 bases; J trimming: 7 bases; junction bases outside the gene matches: 10. Germline V gene lookup returns CDR1 KGHSH and CDR2 LQKENI. The CDR3 loop spans 15 amino acids. The CDR3 DNA is TGTGCCAGCTCAAGTACAGGGGATTTCGTTGAAAAACTGTTTTTT. It encodes CASSSTGDFVEKLFF.

This rearrangement joins TRBV6-5 to TRBJ2-1, with D unresolved. In germline, CDR1 is MNHEY, CDR2 SVGAGI. Trimming took off 8 bases at V and 9 bases at J, with 14 bases between the two ends. There are 12 residues in the CDR3. The CDR3 protein is CASHRPPGEQFF. The CDR3 DNA reads TGTGCCAGCCACCGCCCCCCCGGTGAGCAGTTCTTC.

V is TRBV2 and J is TRBJ1-4; 9 nucleotides line up with TRBD1. CDR3 size: 16 residues. The germline gives CDR1 SNHLY, CDR2 FYNNEI. V trimming: 6 bases; J trimming: 8 bases; junction bases outside the gene matches: 13. CDR3 sequence (DNA): TGTGCCAGCAGCCACGCCTACAGGGGGCCGGGCGAAAAACTGTTTTTT. Translation gives CASSHAYRGPGEKLFF.

The chain carries TRBV18 and TRBJ2-2; TRBD2 matches 8 bases. This CDR3 is built from 17 residues. V lost 3 bases to trimming and J lost 7 bases; unmatched junction nucleotides: 13. The V gene's germline CDR1 is KGHSH and CDR2 LQKENI. The CDR3 is CASSPLTGSGRDGELFF. The CDR3 DNA reads as TGTGCCAGCTCACCTCTCACCGGAAGCGGGAGAGACGGGGAGCTGTTTTTT. The full variable domain, its missing parts supplied by reference TRBV18 and TRBJ2-2, is NAGVMQNPRHLVRRRGQEARLRCSPMKGHSHVYWYRQLPEEGLKFMVYLQKENIIDESGMPKERFSAEFPKEGPSILRIQQVVRGDSAAYFCASSPLTGSGRDGELFFGEGSRLTVL.

The chain has TRBV3-1 (or the pseudogene TRBV3-2) and TRBJ1-1; D is unresolved. Trimming cost V 2 bases and J 5 bases, with 12 bases left between them. In germline, CDR1 is LGHDT, CDR2 YNNKEL (reference sequence). This CDR3 comprises 14 residues. This CDR3 reads CASSQPPPGTEAFF. Here the CDR3 DNA reads TGTGCCAGCAGCCAACCCCCCCCGGGGACTGAAGCTTTCTTT.

The chain uses TRBV15 and TRBJ1-2; 8 bases are shared with TRBD1. This CDR3 comprises 16 residues. CDR1 is LNHNV, CDR2 YYDKDF, per germline (reference sequence). V was clipped by 0 bases and J by 6 bases; unmatched bases: 9. CDR3 amino acids: CATSRDLLDRVDGYTF. The CDR3 DNA sequence: TGTGCCACCAGCAGAGATCTCCTGGACAGGGTAGATGGCTACACCTTC. Using reference TRBV15 and TRBJ1-2 for the parts outside the CDR3, the full variable domain is DAMVIQNPRYQVTQFGKPVTLSCSQTLNHNVMYWYQQKSSQAPKLLFHYYDKDFNNEADTPDNFQSRRPNTSFCFLDIRSPGLGDTAMYLCATSRDLLDRVDGYTFGSGTRLTVV.

The chain has TRBV5-1 and TRBJ2-1; 11 nucleotides agree with TRBD2. The CDR3 totals 16 residues. The germline V gene has CDR1 SGHRS and CDR2 YFSETQ. V lost 4 bases, J lost 9 bases, and 12 bases stayed unmatched. CDR3 region: CASSTGSGRAIIEQFF. The CDR3 DNA reads as TGCGCCAGCAGCACCGGTAGCGGGAGGGCCATTATTGAGCAGTTCTTC.

This chain uses TRBV6-4 with TRBJ2-1; 12 bases fit TRBD2. The CDR3 is made up of 14 amino acids. Germline V lookup: CDR1 MRHNA, CDR2 SNTAGT. V shed 10 bases, J shed 6 bases, and the junction held 7 bases outside the gene matches. The CDR3 DNA reads as TGTGCCACCGAAAAGACTAGCGGGAGCAATGAGCAGTTCTTC. It codes for CATEKTSGSNEQFF.

The chain links TRBV7-6 to TRBJ2-1; 14 bases match TRBD2. The junction had 7 bases not matched to a gene; V was cut back by 5 bases and J by 4 bases. Germline CDR1 and CDR2: SGHVS and FNYEAQ. The CDR3 spans 17 residues. The CDR3, as DNA: TGTGCCAGCAGCCAAGGGACTAGCGGGGGAACGTACAATGAGCAGTTCTTC. It is translated as CASSQGTSGGTYNEQFF.

This clone was detected many times. V and J are TRBV28 and TRBJ1-5; D uncertain. The CDR3 covers 18 residues. CDR1 and CDR2 (germline): MDHEN, SYDVKM. Trimming pared 3 bases from V and 7 bases from J, leaving 25 bases between. This CDR3 is CASSFGNPLSLSGQPQHF. DNA for the CDR3: TGTGCCAGCAGTTTCGGAAACCCACTCTCCCTCTCGGGGCAGCCCCAGCATTTT.

This clone has a single count. This rearrangement joins TRBV6-2 or TRBV6-3 to TRBJ2-2, with 8 bases that match TRBD2. V dropped 2 bases and J dropped 2; count of bases not matched to a gene: 7. The germline V gene encodes CDR1 MNHEY and CDR2 SVGEGT. CDR3 length equals 17 residues. The CDR3 sequence is CASSYLWLAGNTGELFF. The CDR3 nucleotides read TGTGCCAGCAGTTACCTGTGGCTAGCGGGTAACACCGGGGAGCTGTTTTTT.

The chain carries TRBV5-8 and TRBJ1-6; tentatively, D is TRBD1 (5 bases). There are 16 residues in the CDR3. Trimming shortened V by 4 bases and J by 0 bases, and 11 bases separated the two germline ends. CDR1 SGHTS and CDR2 YDEGEE come from the germline V gene. The DNA of the CDR3 is TGTGCCAGCAGCCCGGGGGGGAGCTCCTATAATTCACCCCTCCACTTT. Protein: CASSPGGSSYNSPLHF.

The count of this clone is one. The gene calls are TRBV13 and TRBJ2-3; 10 bases agree with TRBD2. V shed 4 bases, J shed 2 bases, and the junction held 15 bases outside the gene matches. Germline assignment: CDR1 PRHDT and CDR2 FYEKMQ (reference sequence). The length of the CDR3 is 19 residues. The CDR3 region is CASSSLQRRLAGITDTQYF. The CDR3 coding sequence is TGTGCCAGCAGCTCGCTCCAGCGCAGACTAGCGGGTATCACAGATACGCAGTATTTT.

The genes are TRBV25-1 and TRBJ2-7; D might be TRBD1 (5 bases). Trimming took 8 bases from V and 3 from J, leaving 8 bases between them. This CDR3 is 11 amino acids long. Germline V gives CDR1 MGHDK, CDR2 SYGVNS. This chain's CDR3 is CASQGFYEQYF. The CDR3 DNA is TGTGCCAGCCAGGGATTCTACGAGCAGTACTTC.

The chain combines TRBV25-1 with TRBJ2-7, with D maybe TRBD1 (6 bases). Trimming pared 6 bases from V and 1 base from J, leaving 22 bases between. The length of the CDR3 is 17 residues. Per germline, CDR1 MGHDK and CDR2 SYGVNS. CDR3 bases: TGTGCCAGCAGGGCTTTACAGGGTACCCAACGATCCTACGAGCAGTACTTC. Translated, it gives CASRALQGTQRSYEQYF.

This clone was seen just once. This chain links TRBV6-1 with TRBJ2-5; 9 bases align to TRBD1. V lost 4 bases to trimming and J lost 5 bases; unmatched junction nucleotides: 14. CDR3 length: 17 amino acids. Germline CDR1 and CDR2: MNHNS and SASEGT. CDR3 sequence reads: CASSGSLYRGLLETQYF. DNA for the CDR3: TGTGCCAGCAGTGGGTCACTTTACAGGGGGCTTCTGGAGACCCAGTACTTC.